One T cell receptor (beta chain) is described in this entry. This entry is derived from a study of blood T cell repertoires in COVID-19. Original processing methods: Amplification of reference gene primers was used by the study to estimate nucleated cell counts. Libraries were prepared by immunoSEQ multiplex PCR; TCRdb keeps only in-frame clonotypes and omits some of them. V, J and clone size derive from that table, while D and trimming were established from the DNA sequence. The table shows about 39,000 clones, with approximately 79% occurring only once. Germline lookup yields CDR1 SGHRS and CDR2 YFSETQ. CDR3 length equals 17 residues. V gave up 2 bases and J gave up 7 bases; unmatched junction bases: 7.

The rearrangement joins TRBV5-1 to TRBJ2-2, with TRBD2 matching 14 bases. The receptor comes from a man between 65 and 79 years old with acute or convalescent COVID-19. Sequenced material: peripheral blood. CDR3 coding DNA: TGCGCCAGCAGCTTAAGACTAGCGGGAGGGCCGGACGGGGAGCTGTTTTTT. It specifies CASSLRLAGGPDGELFF.